This T cell receptor beta chain was identified during a study of T cell clones after liver transplantation (dated by TCRdb to 2018 to 2020). Background for the entire study: The samples were obtained from ITN030ST, a randomized trial that attempted immunosuppression withdrawal within 2 years after liver transplantation. The study cohort included 8 liver transplant recipients, of whom 3 were classified as tolerant and 5 as non-tolerant. Blood samples were taken pre-transplant, pre-randomization before withdrawal, and post-randomization after full withdrawal or failed withdrawal. Third party-reactive TCRbeta sequences from pre-transplant MLRs were also identified as an antigen-independent comparator for donor-reactive sequences. Of the eight recipients, a few were HCV-positive, while the remaining recipients had been transplanted for non-autoimmune, non-viral indications. Donor-reactive T cell clones were identified by TCRbeta sequencing after a pre-transplant mixed lymphocyte reaction and then tracked in post-transplant blood. Tolerance meant complete immunosuppression withdrawal for at least one year without liver enzymes rising beyond twice the upper limit of normal. No induction therapy was given to the subjects, and standard immunosuppression was administered until randomization at 12-24 months post-transplant.

The investigation overall reported the following: When repertoire turnover was taken into account, detection of donor-reactive sequences was significantly reduced in 7 of 8 subjects for CD4 and in 8 of 8 subjects for CD8. A significant post-transplant decrease in circulating donor-reactive CD4 TCRbeta sequences was observed in most of the 8 subjects, irrespective of tolerance or HCV status. The conclusions were preliminary, being limited by small, heterogeneous patient numbers and by non-standardized post-transplant time points. Because no allograft tissue specimens were available, donor-reactive T cells may have migrated into the graft instead of being deleted. Donor-reactive sequences declined more than third party-reactive ones, suggesting partial antigen-specific deletion unrelated to withdrawal success. In a couple of subjects, low numbers of available donor cells limited the measurable donor-reactive repertoire.

Thawed unstimulated PBMCs were stained for CD3, CD4 and CD8 and FACS-sorted into CD3+CD4+ and CD3+CD8+ populations. Randomization to immunosuppression withdrawal applied to every one of the 8 studied subjects. The Qiagen DNeasy Blood and Tissue Kit was used for isolation of genomic DNA. Details on this clone: Its antigen is unknown. Base qualities are missing; no much larger clone stands one base away.

High-throughput TCRbeta CDR3 sequencing of frozen genomic DNA was performed by immunoSEQ, including PCR amplification, mapping, bias correction and internal controls. Concerning the study's data processing: Productive rearrangements were retained, and unique TCRbeta sequences were defined by the CDR3 nucleotide sequence together with the V and J gene. A sequence counted as donor-reactive only if the sequence showed at least 5-fold expansion in CFSE-low cells compared with unstimulated pre-transplant cells and had a frequency of at least 0.01%. Per-subject minimum frequency thresholds, based on the lowest-template unstimulated sample, ensured at least 90% detection power. Repertoire turnover was measured by Jensen-Shannon divergence between the top 1000 TCRbeta sequences post- and pre-transplant. Two-sided Fisher's exact tests were used to test for changes in the detection of donor-reactive sequences. This is the immuneACCESS table as TCRdb keeps it, with only in-frame sequences that have V and J called. A part of the clones is gone; compared with another copy, unresolved V genes explain less than half, and the rest is unexplained. Clone size and the V and J calls come from that table; the DNA yielded D and trimming. The sample has tens of thousands of clones on record, 75% to 85% of them singletons. The ten largest clones capture 0.79% of the sample.

The germline V gene sets CDR1 to SNHLY and CDR2 to FYNNEI. V was cut back by 5 bases and J by 2 bases, leaving a gap of 6 bases between them. There are 12 amino acids in the CDR3, from cysteine to phenylalanine inclusive. The retained sequence is limited to the CDR3, 36 bases, with the frame set at the first base. The sequence is built from TRBV2 and TRBJ2-5, with the D gene not clear enough to name. The material sequenced was CD4+ T cells from blood, taken 12 months after liver transplant. The TCR sequence derives from a human patient who received a liver transplant. Where a transplant has occurred, the graft donor may have supplied some of the T cells. The nucleotides are TGTGCCAGCAGTTGGGCTCAAGAGACCCAGTACTTC. Translated, it reads CASSWAQETQYF. Here the CDR3 is joined to the reference TRBV2 and TRBJ2-5 genes, and the full variable domain is: EPEVTQTPSHQVTQMGQEVILRCVPISNHLYFYWYRQILGQKVEFLVSFYNNEISEKSEIFDDQFSVERPDGSNFTLKIRSTKLEDSAMYFCASSWAQETQYFGPGTRLLVL.